The clone carrying this T cell receptor beta chain was observed at least ten times. This record belongs to a study of read filtering for tumor transcriptome and immune sequencing. Molecular barcoded adaptors covering alpha/delta and beta/gamma chains were used on roughly 400 ng RNA. TCRdb analysed the reads with MiXCR anew, one entry per CDR3 protein. The table lists 93,000 or so distinct CDR3 sequences, roughly 21% of them singletons. Sequencing was carried out using a population of CD138-negative cells sorted from bone marrow. The receptor comes from a donor aged 40 or over with multiple myeloma.

The CDR3 DNA follows: TGTGCCTGGAGTAAAGTACGCAGGGGGAACACCGGGGAGCTGTTTTTT. Protein product: CAWSKVRRGNTGELFF. The chain combines TRBV30 with TRBJ2-2, with D possibly matching TRBD1 (6 bases). V was clipped by 2 bases and J by 1 base, with 14 bases between them. The CDR3 has 16 amino acids. Germline CDR1 GTSNPN, CDR2 SVGIG (reference sequence).